This TCR beta chain comes out of a study of blood T cell repertoires in COVID-19. The V end was cut by 0 bases, the J end by 0 bases, with 9 bases between. This CDR3 has 17 amino acids. CDR1 and CDR2 (germline): MNHNS, SASEGT. Assay: immunoSEQ multiplex PCR; the TCRdb copy retains only in-frame clones and omits some. The sample consists of 250,000 to 300,000 clones, about 83% of them appearing once. The chain employs TRBV6-1 and TRBJ1-6, with no clear D. The sample consisted of peripheral blood. This sequence originates from an older man with acute or convalescent COVID-19. CDR3 in amino acids: CASSEALSYSYNSPLHF. CDR3 DNA: TGTGCCAGCAGTGAAGCGCTTAGTTACTCCTATAATTCACCCCTCCACTTT.